The clone carrying this TCR beta chain was recorded only once. What it binds is not known. The source of the sample is a study of CD8+ T cells in alopecia areata. Study information: People stayed on tofacitinib for 6 to 18 months, then stopped the drug for 6 months.

Whole-study findings and limits: There were many expanded lesional clones persisting in scalp and blood during tofacitinib.

Treatment meaning: oral pan-JAK inhibitor, 5-10 mg twice daily. A FACSAria was used to sort CD4+ and CD8+ T cells. These cells came from PBMCs. Reverse transcription of extracted RNA yielded cDNA, which provided the sequencing template. TCRdb keeps only in-frame clones here, not all; method: immunoSEQ multiplex PCR. The data contain around 100,000 clones, approximately 90% of them singletons. The CDR3 consists of 11 residues. The V end was cut by 3 bases, the J end by 6 bases, with 6 bases between. Germline CDR1 is SGHNT and CDR2 is YYREEE (reference sequence). Specimen: CD8+ T cells sorted from blood, collected around week 30, from a patient treated with tofacitinib. This rearrangement joins TRBV5-4 to TRBJ1-2; unclear D gene. The receptor was isolated from a human donor with alopecia areata. The CDR3 loop is CASSSTNGYTF. As DNA, the CDR3 is TGTGCCAGCAGCTCCACTAATGGCTACACCTTC.